What follows describes a single T cell receptor (beta chain). The source of the sample is a study of cytomegalovirus exposure and HLA in healthy donors. Study at large: Falling in the Caucasian-associated ancestry cluster were 81% of around 370 genotyped donors.

PCR employed 60 Vbeta and 13 Jbeta primers. Here immunoSEQ multiplex PCR was the method, and the copy in TCRdb shows in-frame clones only, minus some. The sample yields around 180,000 clones, around 83% seen once. The clonotype comes from a middle-aged woman in good health and CMV-seronegative. Sequenced input: PBMCs.

In DNA form, the CDR3 reads TGCGCCAGCAGCCCTGGAGGGAACACTGAAGCTTTCTTT. Protein: CASSPGGNTEAFF. V and J are TRBV5-1 and TRBJ1-1, with D uncertain. CDR3 length equals 13 residues. Trimming removed 4 bases at V and 1 base at J, with 8 bases between. The germline CDR1 and CDR2 sequences are SGHRS and YFSETQ.